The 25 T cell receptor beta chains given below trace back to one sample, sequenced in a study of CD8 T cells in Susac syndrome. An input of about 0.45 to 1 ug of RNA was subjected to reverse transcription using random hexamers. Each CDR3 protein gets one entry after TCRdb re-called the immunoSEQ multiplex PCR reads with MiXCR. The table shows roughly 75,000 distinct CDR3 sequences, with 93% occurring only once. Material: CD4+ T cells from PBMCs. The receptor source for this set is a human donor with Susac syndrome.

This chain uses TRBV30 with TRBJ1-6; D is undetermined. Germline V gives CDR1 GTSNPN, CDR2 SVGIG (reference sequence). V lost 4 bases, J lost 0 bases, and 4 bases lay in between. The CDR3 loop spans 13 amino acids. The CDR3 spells CAWTLSYNSPLHF. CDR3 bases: TGTGCCTGGACCCTCTCCTATAATTCACCCCTCCACTTT. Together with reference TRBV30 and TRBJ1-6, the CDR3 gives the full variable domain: SQTIHQWPATLVQPVGSPLSLECTVEGTSNPNLYWYRQAAGRGLQLLFYSVGIGQISSEVPQNLSASRPQDRQFILSSKKLLLSDSGFYLCAWTLSYNSPLHFGNGTRLTVT.

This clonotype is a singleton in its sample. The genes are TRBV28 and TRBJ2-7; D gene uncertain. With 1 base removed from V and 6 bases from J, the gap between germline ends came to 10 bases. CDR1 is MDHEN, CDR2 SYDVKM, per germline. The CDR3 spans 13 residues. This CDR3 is CASSLSPPSEQYF. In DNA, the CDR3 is TGTGCCAGCAGTTTATCCCCCCCGAGCGAGCAGTACTTC.

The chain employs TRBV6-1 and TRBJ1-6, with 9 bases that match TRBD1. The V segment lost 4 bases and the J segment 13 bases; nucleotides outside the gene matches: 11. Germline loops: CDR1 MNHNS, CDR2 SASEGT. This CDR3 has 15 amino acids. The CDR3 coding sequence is TGTGCCAGCAGTGGTCGGACAGGGGCACCCAGTCCCCTCCACTTT. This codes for CASSGRTGAPSPLHF.

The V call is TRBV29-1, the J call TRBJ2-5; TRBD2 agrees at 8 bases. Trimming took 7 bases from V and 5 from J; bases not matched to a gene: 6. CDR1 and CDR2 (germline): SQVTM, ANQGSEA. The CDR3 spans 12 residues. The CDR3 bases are TGCAGCGATAGCGGGGACGGGGAGACCCAGTACTTC. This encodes CSDSGDGETQYF.

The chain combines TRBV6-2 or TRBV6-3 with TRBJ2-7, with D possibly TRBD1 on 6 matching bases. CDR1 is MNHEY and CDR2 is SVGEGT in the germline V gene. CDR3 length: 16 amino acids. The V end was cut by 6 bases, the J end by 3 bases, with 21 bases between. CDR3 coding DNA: TGTGCCAGCAGATTTCCTAATAAACAGGGAAGCTACGAGCAGTACTTC. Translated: CASRFPNKQGSYEQYF.

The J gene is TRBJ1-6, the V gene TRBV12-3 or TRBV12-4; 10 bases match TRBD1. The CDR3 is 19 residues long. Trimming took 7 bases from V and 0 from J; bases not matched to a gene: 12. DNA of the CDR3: TGTGCCAGCAACGCACATCCGGGACAGGGGAGCTCCTATAATTCACCCCTCCACTTT. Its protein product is CASNAHPGQGSSYNSPLHF.

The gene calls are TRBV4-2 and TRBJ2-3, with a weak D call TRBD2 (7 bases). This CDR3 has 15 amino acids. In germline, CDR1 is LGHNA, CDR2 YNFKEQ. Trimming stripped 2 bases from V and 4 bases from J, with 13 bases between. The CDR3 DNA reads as TGTGCCAGCAGCCAAAACGGGGGGCAGTCAGATACGCAGTATTTT. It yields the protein CASSQNGGQSDTQYF.

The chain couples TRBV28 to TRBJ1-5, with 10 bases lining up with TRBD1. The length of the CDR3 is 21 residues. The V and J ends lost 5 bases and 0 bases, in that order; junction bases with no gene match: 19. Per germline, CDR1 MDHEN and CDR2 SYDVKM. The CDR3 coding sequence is TGTGCCAGCAGTCCCTTATGGGATAAGACAGGGGGCCCGTATAGCAATCAGCCCCAGCATTTT. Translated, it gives CASSPLWDKTGGPYSNQPQHF.

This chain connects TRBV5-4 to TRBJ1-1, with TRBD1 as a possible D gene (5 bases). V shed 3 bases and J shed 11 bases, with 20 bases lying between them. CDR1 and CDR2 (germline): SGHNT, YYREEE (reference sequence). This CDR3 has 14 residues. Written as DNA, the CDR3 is TGTGCCAGCAGCTCAATGGGGAGTGACAGAGAGGCTTTCTTT. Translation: CASSSMGSDREAFF.

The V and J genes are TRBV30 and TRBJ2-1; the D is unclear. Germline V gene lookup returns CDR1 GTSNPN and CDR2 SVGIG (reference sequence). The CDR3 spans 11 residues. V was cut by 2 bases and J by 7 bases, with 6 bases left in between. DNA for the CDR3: TGTGCCTGGAGTAACCCTAATGAGCAGTTCTTC. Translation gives CAWSNPNEQFF.

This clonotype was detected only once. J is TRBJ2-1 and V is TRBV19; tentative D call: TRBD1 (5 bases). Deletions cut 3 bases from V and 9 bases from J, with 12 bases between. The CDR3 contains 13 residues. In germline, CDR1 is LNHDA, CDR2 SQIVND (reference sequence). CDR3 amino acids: CASSMVQVSEQFF. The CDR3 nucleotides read TGTGCCAGTAGTATGGTACAGGTGAGTGAGCAGTTCTTC.

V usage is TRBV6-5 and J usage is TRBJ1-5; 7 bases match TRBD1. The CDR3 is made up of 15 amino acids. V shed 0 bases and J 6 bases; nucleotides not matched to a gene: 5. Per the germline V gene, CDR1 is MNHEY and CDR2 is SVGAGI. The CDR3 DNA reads TGTGCCAGCAGTTACTCCAGTTCAGGGGGTCAGCCCCAGCATTTT. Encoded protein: CASSYSSSGGQPQHF.

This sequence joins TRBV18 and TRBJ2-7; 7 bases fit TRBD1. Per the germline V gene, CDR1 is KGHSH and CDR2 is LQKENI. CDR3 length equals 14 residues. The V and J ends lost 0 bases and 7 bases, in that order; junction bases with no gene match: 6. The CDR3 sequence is CASSPPAGGGEQYF. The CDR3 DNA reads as TGTGCCAGCTCACCACCAGCAGGGGGTGGGGAGCAGTACTTC.

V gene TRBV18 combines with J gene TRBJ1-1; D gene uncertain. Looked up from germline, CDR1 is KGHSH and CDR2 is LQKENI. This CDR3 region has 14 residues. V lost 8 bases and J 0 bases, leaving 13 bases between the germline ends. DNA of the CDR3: TGTGCCAGCCAACTTAGCCAAATGAACACTGAAGCTTTCTTT. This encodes CASQLSQMNTEAFF.

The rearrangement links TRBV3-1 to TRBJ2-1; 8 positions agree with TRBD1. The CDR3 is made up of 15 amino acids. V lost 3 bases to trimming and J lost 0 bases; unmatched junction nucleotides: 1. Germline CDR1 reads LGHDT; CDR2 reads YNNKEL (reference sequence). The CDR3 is CASSHTGGSYNEQFF. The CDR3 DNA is TGTGCCAGCAGCCACACAGGGGGCTCCTACAATGAGCAGTTCTTC.

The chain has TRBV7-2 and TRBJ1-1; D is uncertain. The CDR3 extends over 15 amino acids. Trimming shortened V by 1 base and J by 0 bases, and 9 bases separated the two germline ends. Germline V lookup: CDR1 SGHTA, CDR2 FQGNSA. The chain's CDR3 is CASSLVFNMNTEAFF. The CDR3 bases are TGTGCCAGCAGCTTAGTATTCAACATGAACACTGAAGCTTTCTTT.

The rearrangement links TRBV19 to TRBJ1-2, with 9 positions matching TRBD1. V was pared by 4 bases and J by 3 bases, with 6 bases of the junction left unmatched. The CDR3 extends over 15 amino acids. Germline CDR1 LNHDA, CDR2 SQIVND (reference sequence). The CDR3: CASSRDRARDYGYTF. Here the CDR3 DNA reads TGTGCCAGTAGTAGGGACAGGGCGAGAGACTATGGCTACACCTTC.

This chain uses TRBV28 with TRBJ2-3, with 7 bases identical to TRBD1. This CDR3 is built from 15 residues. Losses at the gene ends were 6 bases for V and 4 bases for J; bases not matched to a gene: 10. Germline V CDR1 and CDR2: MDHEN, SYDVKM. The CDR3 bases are TGTGCCAGCAGACCCCGGGACAGAGTGCCAGATACGCAGTATTTT. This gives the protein CASRPRDRVPDTQYF.

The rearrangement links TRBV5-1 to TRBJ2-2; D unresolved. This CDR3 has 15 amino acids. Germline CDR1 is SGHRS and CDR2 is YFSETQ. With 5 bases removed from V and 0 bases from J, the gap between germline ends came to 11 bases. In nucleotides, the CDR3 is TGCGCCAGCAGTGGGTTACTTTCGAACACCGGGGAGCTGTTTTTT. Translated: CASSGLLSNTGELFF.

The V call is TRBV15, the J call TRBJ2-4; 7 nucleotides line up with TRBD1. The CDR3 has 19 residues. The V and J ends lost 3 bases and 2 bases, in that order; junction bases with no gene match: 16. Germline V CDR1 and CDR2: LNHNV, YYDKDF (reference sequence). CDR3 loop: CATSRLTRRDSISKNIQYF. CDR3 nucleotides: TGTGCCACCAGCAGGCTAACCCGCCGGGACAGTATATCCAAAAACATTCAGTACTTC.

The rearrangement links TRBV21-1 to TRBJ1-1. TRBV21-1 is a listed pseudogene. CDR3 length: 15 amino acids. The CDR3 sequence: CASSLVEGRDTEAFF. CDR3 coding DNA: TGTGCCAGCAGCCTAGTGGAGGGCCGGGACACTGAAGCTTTCTTT.

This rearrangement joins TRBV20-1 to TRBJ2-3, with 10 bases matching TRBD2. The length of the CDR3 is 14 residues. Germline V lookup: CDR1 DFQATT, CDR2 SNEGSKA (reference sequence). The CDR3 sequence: CTSSGGAWTDTQYF. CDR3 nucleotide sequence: TGCACCTCGAGCGGGGGGGCCTGGACAGATACGCAGTATTTT.

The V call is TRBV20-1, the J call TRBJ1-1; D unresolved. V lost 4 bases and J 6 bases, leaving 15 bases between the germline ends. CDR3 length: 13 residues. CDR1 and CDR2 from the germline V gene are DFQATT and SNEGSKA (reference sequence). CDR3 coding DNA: TGCAGTGCTATGCATCAGGCGGTGGCTGAAGCTTTCTTT. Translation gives CSAMHQAVAEAFF.

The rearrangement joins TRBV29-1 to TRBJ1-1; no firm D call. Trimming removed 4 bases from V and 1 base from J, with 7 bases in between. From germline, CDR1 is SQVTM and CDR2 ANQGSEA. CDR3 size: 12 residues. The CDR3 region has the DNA TGCAGCGTTGCTCGGCAGAACACTGAAGCTTTCTTT. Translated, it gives CSVARQNTEAFF. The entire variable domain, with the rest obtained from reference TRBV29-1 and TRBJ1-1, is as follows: SAVISQKPSRDICQRGTSLTIQCQVDSQVTMMFWYRQQPGQSLTLIATANQGSEATYESGFVIDKFPISRPNLTFSTLTVSNMSPEDSSIYLCSVARQNTEAFFGQGTRLTVV.

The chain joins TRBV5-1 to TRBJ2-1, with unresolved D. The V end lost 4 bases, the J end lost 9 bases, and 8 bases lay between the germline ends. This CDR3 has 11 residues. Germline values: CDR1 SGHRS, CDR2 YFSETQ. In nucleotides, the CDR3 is TGCGCCAGCAGCGACTCTCGTGAGCAGTTCTTC. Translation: CASSDSREQFF.